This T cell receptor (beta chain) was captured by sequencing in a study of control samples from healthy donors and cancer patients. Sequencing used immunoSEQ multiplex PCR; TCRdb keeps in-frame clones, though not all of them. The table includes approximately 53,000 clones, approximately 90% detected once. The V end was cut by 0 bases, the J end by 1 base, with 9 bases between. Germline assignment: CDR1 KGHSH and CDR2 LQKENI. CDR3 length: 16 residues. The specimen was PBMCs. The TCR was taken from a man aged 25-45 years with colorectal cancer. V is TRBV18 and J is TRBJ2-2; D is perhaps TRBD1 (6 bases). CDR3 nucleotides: TGTGCCAGCTCACCACCGGTGGGACAGAACACCGGGGAGCTGTTTTTT. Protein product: CASSPPVGQNTGELFF.